The 4 T cell receptor beta chains below all came from one sample that was sequenced in a study of regulatory dendritic cells for organ transplantation. TCRdb keeps only in-frame clones here, not all; method: immunoSEQ multiplex PCR. This sample has about 34,000 clones, with about 89% found just once. The specimen was naive CD4+ T cells from blood. As for subset: CD45RA+ naive T cells. Receptors were obtained from a human donor in good health.

DNA for the CDR3: TGTGCCAGCAGCTTAAGCGGGGATGAAGCTTTCTTT. Amino acid sequence: CASSLSGDEAFF. The V gene is TRBV4-2, the J gene TRBJ1-1; D is uncertain. Germline V gives CDR1 LGHNA, CDR2 YNFKEQ. The CDR3 runs 12 residues. V lost 5 bases to trimming and J lost 7 bases, with 11 bases between them.

The rearrangement links TRBV18 to TRBJ2-7; D is perhaps TRBD1 (7 bases). There are 15 residues in the CDR3. Trimming cost V 4 bases and J 7 bases, with 20 bases left between them. Germline CDR1 and CDR2: KGHSH and LQKENI. The CDR3 protein is CASSRWAETGREQYF. Written as DNA, the CDR3 is TGTGCCAGCTCACGGTGGGCTGAGACAGGGAGGGAGCAGTACTTC.

The genes are TRBV7-3 and TRBJ2-5; D might be TRBD2 (6 bases). Deletions cut 5 bases from V and 2 bases from J, with 15 bases between. The CDR3 spans 15 residues. Germline-derived CDR1 and CDR2 are SGHTA and FQGTGA. DNA for the CDR3: TGTGCCAGCAGCCGTACCGGACTACAGCAAGAGACCCAGTACTTC. This gives the protein CASSRTGLQQETQYF.

This chain connects TRBV4-1 to TRBJ1-4, with 9 positions matching TRBD1. Trimming at V came to 0 bases and at J to 7 bases, leaving 15 bases not matched to a gene. CDR3 length: 19 residues. CDR1 is MGHRA and CDR2 is YSYEKL in the germline V gene. CDR3 nucleotides: TGCGCCAGCAGCCAAGATAGAGCCGGATTCGACAGGGGGGGTGAAAAACTGTTTTTT. It is translated as CASSQDRAGFDRGGEKLFF.